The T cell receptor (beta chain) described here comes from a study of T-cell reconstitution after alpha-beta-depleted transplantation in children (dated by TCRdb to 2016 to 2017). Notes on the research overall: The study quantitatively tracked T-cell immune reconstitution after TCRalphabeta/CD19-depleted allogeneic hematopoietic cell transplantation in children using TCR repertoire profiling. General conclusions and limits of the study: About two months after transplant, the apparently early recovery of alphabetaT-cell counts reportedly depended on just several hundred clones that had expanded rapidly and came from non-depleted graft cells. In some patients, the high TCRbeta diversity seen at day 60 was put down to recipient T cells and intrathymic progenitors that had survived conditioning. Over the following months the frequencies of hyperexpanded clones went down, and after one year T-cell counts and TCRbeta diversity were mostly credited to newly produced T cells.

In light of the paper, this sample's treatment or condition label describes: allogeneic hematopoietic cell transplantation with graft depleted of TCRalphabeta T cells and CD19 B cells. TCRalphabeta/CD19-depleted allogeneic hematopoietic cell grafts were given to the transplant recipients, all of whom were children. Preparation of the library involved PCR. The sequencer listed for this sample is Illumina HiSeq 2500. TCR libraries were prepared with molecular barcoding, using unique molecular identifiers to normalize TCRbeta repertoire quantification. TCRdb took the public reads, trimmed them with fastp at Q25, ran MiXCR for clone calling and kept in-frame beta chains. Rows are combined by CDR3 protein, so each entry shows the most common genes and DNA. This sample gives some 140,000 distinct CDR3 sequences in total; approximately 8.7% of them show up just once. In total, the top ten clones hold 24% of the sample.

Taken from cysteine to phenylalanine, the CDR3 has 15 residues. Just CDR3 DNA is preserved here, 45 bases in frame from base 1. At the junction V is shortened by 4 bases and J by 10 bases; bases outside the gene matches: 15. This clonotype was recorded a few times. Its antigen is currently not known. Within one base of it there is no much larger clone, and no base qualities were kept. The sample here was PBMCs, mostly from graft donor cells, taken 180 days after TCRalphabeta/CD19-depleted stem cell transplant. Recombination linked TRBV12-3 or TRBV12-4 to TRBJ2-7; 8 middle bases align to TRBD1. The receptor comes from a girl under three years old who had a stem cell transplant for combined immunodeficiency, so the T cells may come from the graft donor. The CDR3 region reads CASSSGQGPMSRQYF. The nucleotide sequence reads TGTGCCAGCAGTTCCGGACAGGGTCCGATGTCTAGACAGTACTTC.